This record covers a single T cell receptor (beta chain). This clone was detected many times. Its antigen is not yet known. The sample holds no much larger clone one base away, and base qualities are not on file. The data originate from a study of metastatic and nonmetastatic thyroid tumors (dated by TCRdb to about 2020). Study-wide context: For patients with malignant and with benign thyroid disease, the researchers compared repertoires between peripheral blood samples and tumor or nodule tissue samples. Beyond this particular receptor, the publication reports: TCR beta diversity was reported as significantly higher in malignant tumors than in benign nodules, in both blood and tumor samples.

The method was PCR. TCRdb lists the instrument as Illumina HiSeq 4000. The TCR beta-chain CDR3 region of each patient was profiled by high-throughput sequencing. Per the original workflow: A classifier to discriminate distant-metastatic papillary thyroid cancer patients was built from CDR3 differences across clinicopathological groups. Repertoire diversity was assessed with the Shannon index, and tumor-blood repertoire similarity with the Morisita-Horn index. Through fastp at Q25 and MiXCR, TCRdb rebuilt clones from the public reads, retaining in-frame beta chains. TCRdb, not the original authors, processed these V and J calls. This sample comprises tens of thousands of clones, roughly 30% of them detected only once. Jointly, the top ten make up less than 20% of the sample. No treatment had been received by any patient before thyroid surgery. Using T-cell receptor beta sequencing, the researchers looked back retrospectively at clinical samples from patients, gathered between about 2012 and 2018.

V is cut back by 4 bases and J by 7 bases, with 10 bases in the junction unmatched. CDR1 and CDR2, per the germline V gene (reference sequence), are DFQATT and SNEGSKA. The CDR3 covers 15 residues, taking in both the cysteine and the phenylalanine. The read is trimmed to its CDR3 DNA, 45 bases read in frame from base 1. The V and J genes are TRBV20-1 and TRBJ2-1, with 10 bases aligning to TRBD2. This TCR was recovered from a female donor with papillary thyroid cancer or a benign thyroid nodule (not recorded which). Some clones in this sample may be carry-over from other donors' samples. The specimen sequenced was blood. In nucleotides, the sequence is TGCAGTGCTAAGGTAGCGGGAGGTAGTACTAATGAGCAGTTCTTC. The encoded protein is CSAKVAGGSTNEQFF.